These T cell receptor beta chains were read from a single sample in a study of CD8+ T cells in alopecia areata. The method was immunoSEQ multiplex PCR; TCRdb's version includes in-frame clones alone and lacks a portion of them. The table records 120,000 or so clones, under 65% of them present only once. Material: CD4+ T cells sorted from blood, obtained at week 4, from a patient treated with tofacitinib. These TCRs come from a human donor with alopecia areata. CDR3s include the opening cysteine and the closing phenylalanine or tryptophan. The D gene is left open where the match is weak. Expanded clones are given a class, and other clones once, few, many or no size at all.

v_call	clone_size	j_call	d_call	cdr3_aa	cdr3_nt
TRBV5-1	-	TRBJ2-2	-	CASSLGVGNTGELFF	TGCGCCAGCAGCTTGGGAGTAGGGAACACCGGGGAGCTGTTTTTT
TRBV5-6	-	TRBJ1-1	-	CASTRWGETEAFF	TGTGCCAGCACCCGGTGGGGGGAGACTGAAGCTTTCTTT
TRBV29-1	-	TRBJ2-5	TRBD1	CSVEKTGEVGETQYF	TGCAGCGTTGAGAAGACAGGGGAGGTTGGAGAGACCCAGTACTTC
TRBV5-6	-	TRBJ1-5	-	CASSPRGGGADQPQHF	TGTGCCAGCAGCCCCAGAGGTGGCGGGGCGGATCAGCCCCAGCATTTT
TRBV5-1	-	TRBJ2-1	-	CASSLSPGYDNEQFF	TGCGCCAGCAGCTTGTCACCGGGGTATGACAATGAGCAGTTCTTC
TRBV5-1	-	TRBJ2-5	TRBD1	CASSWRTGAEETQYF	TGCGCCAGCAGCTGGCGGACAGGGGCCGAAGAGACCCAGTACTTC
TRBV7-3	-	TRBJ2-1	TRBD1	CASSWGTGLDEQFF	TGTGCCAGCAGCTGGGGGACAGGGCTGGATGAGCAGTTCTTC
TRBV5-1	-	TRBJ1-2	TRBD1	CASTVTGDYGYTF	TGCGCCAGCACCGTGACAGGGGACTATGGCTACACCTTC
TRBV2	-	TRBJ2-5	TRBD1	CASSRDRQETQYF	TGTGCCAGCAGTAGGGACAGACAAGAGACCCAGTACTTC
TRBV15	-	TRBJ2-5	-	CATSPDTRGRQETQYF	TGTGCCACCAGCCCCGACACAAGAGGGAGGCAAGAGACCCAGTACTTC
TRBV5-1	few	TRBJ2-3	TRBD2	CASSLATSGATDTQYF	TGCGCCAGCAGCTTGGCGACTAGCGGAGCCACAGATACGCAGTATTTT
TRBV6-5	few	TRBJ1-2	-	CASSYAVNYGYTF	TGTGCCAGCAGTTATGCGGTAAACTATGGCTACACCTTC
TRBV28	-	TRBJ2-1	TRBD2	CASSFPGRAREQFF	TGTGCCAGCAGTTTTCCCGGGAGGGCCCGTGAGCAGTTCTTC
TRBV30	-	TRBJ2-7	-	CAWNSKGGFGEQYF	TGTGCCTGGAACTCTAAGGGGGGTTTCGGCGAGCAGTACTTC
TRBV7-7	few	TRBJ2-1	TRBD2	CASSLGLGTSVTEQFF	TGTGCCAGCAGCTTAGGTCTCGGGACTAGCGTGACTGAGCAGTTCTTC
TRBV11-2	-	TRBJ2-2	TRBD1	CASSRDRGNTGELFF	TGTGCCAGCAGCCGGGACAGGGGTAACACCGGGGAGCTGTTTTTT
TRBV7-2	few	TRBJ1-2	TRBD1	CASSPREGAYGYTF	TGTGCCAGCAGCCCCCGAGAGGGGGCTTATGGCTACACCTTC
TRBV29-1	-	TRBJ1-2	-	CSVDYDGMRGYTF	TGCAGCGTTGATTATGACGGTATGCGTGGCTACACCTTC
TRBV29-1	-	TRBJ2-3	TRBD2	CSVNPSGGNTDTQYF	TGCAGCGTAAATCCTAGCGGGGGGAACACAGATACGCAGTATTTT
TRBV5-4	-	TRBJ2-4	-	CASSLNLAKNIQYF	TGTGCCAGCAGCTTGAATCTAGCCAAAAACATTCAGTACTTC
TRBV5-6	-	TRBJ1-6	TRBD1	CASSQDRVNSPLHF	TGTGCCAGCAGCCAGGACAGGGTCAATTCACCCCTCCACTTT
TRBV5-1	-	TRBJ2-1	TRBD2	CASSGGGTSGKNEQFF	TGCGCCAGCAGTGGTGGAGGGACTAGCGGGAAGAATGAGCAGTTCTTC
TRBV6-1	-	TRBJ2-5	TRBD1	CASSADRGSETQYF	TGTGCCAGCAGTGCTGACAGGGGCTCAGAGACCCAGTACTTC
TRBV7-2	few	TRBJ1-2	TRBD1	CASSKQGAAYGYTF	TGTGCCAGCAGCAAACAGGGGGCTGCCTATGGCTACACCTTC
TRBV5-1	-	TRBJ2-5	TRBD2	CASSLAGGGETQYF	TGCGCCAGCAGCTTGGCCGGGGGGGGCGAGACCCAGTACTTC
TRBV28	-	TRBJ1-3	-	CASRRGGGNTIYF	TGTGCCAGTAGACGGGGGGGTGGAAACACCATATATTTT
TRBV6-1	-	TRBJ1-2	TRBD1	CASSTGGGIYGYTF	TGTGCCAGCAGTACAGGGGGAGGCATCTATGGCTACACCTTC
TRBV5-1	-	TRBJ1-5	TRBD1	CASSRGTDNQPQHF	TGCGCCAGCAGCCGAGGGACAGACAATCAGCCCCAGCATTTT
TRBV7-2	few	TRBJ2-1	TRBD2	CASSLVGGSSYNEQFF	TGTGCCAGCAGCTTAGTAGGCGGGAGCTCCTACAATGAGCAGTTCTTC
TRBV7-2	-	TRBJ2-5	-	CASSLASQETQYF	TGTGCCAGCAGCTTAGCCAGCCAAGAGACCCAGTACTTC
TRBV28	-	TRBJ2-1	-	CASSRPGNNNEQFF	TGTGCCAGCAGTCGCCCGGGAAATAACAATGAGCAGTTCTTC
TRBV4-1	-	TRBJ2-3	-	CASSPRLVAGTDTQYF	TGCGCCAGCAGCCCCCGACTAGTTGCCGGCACAGATACGCAGTATTTT
TRBV5-1	-	TRBJ2-1	-	CASSLEGVDNEQFF	TGCGCCAGCAGCTTGGAAGGCGTCGACAATGAGCAGTTCTTC
TRBV5-4	few	TRBJ2-3	TRBD2	CASSSIAGEEYF	TGTGCCAGCAGCTCTATAGCGGGGGAGGAGTATTTT
TRBV19	-	TRBJ2-5	TRBD1	CASSPRDRGALGETQYF	TGTGCCAGTAGCCCTAGGGACAGGGGCGCCCTCGGTGAGACCCAGTACTTC
TRBV18	few	TRBJ2-7	-	CASSPAYEQYF	TGTGCCAGCTCACCCGCCTACGAGCAGTACTTC
TRBV6-5	few	TRBJ1-5	-	CASSYSRGQPQHF	TGTGCCAGCAGTTACTCACGAGGGCAGCCCCAGCATTTT
TRBV30	-	TRBJ1-1	-	CAWSRAMNTEAFF	TGTGCCTGGAGTCGGGCGATGAACACTGAAGCTTTCTTT
TRBV5-1	few	TRBJ2-3	-	CASTAPSTDTQYF	TGCGCCAGCACCGCCCCCAGCACAGATACGCAGTATTTT
TRBV7-2	-	TRBJ2-5	TRBD2	CASSSSGLETQYF	TGTGCCAGCAGCTCTAGCGGCCTCGAGACCCAGTACTTC
TRBV5-1	-	TRBJ2-7	-	CASSLVPGYEQYF	TGCGCCAGCAGCTTGGTCCCAGGATACGAGCAGTACTTC
TRBV29-1	-	TRBJ2-1	-	CSVDRFGSYNEQFF	TGCAGCGTTGACCGATTCGGATCCTACAATGAGCAGTTCTTC
TRBV4-3	few	TRBJ2-6	-	CASSQTYPNSGANVLTF	TGCGCCAGCAGCCAGACATACCCGAACTCTGGGGCCAACGTCCTGACTTTC
TRBV9	few	TRBJ2-3	-	CASSVGGITDTQYF	TGTGCCAGCAGCGTAGGGGGAATCACAGATACGCAGTATTTT
TRBV29-1	-	TRBJ2-5	-	CSVEEGQETQYF	TGCAGCGTTGAAGAGGGGCAAGAGACCCAGTACTTC
TRBV25-1	-	TRBJ1-4	-	CASSDDTGLNEKLFF	TGTGCCAGCAGTGATGATACCGGGCTTAATGAAAAACTGTTTTTT
TRBV29-1	-	TRBJ2-2	-	CSAQTPNTGELFF	TGCAGCGCTCAGACACCGAACACCGGGGAGCTGTTTTTT
TRBV29-1	few	TRBJ2-5	TRBD2	CSAKRGTQETQYF	TGCAGCGCGAAGCGGGGGACCCAAGAGACCCAGTACTTC
TRBV19	-	TRBJ2-2	TRBD2	CASRYFTGGTTGELFF	TGTGCCAGTAGATACTTTACGGGGGGTACGACCGGGGAGCTGTTTTTT
TRBV6-6	-	TRBJ1-2	-	CASSLMSQITNYGYTF	TGTGCCAGCAGCCTCATGTCCCAAATAACTAACTATGGCTACACCTTC
TRBV27	-	TRBJ1-1	TRBD1	CASSLYRGYTEAFF	TGTGCCAGCAGTTTATACAGGGGATACACTGAAGCTTTCTTT
TRBV30	-	TRBJ2-5	-	CAWSVAKTQYF	TGTGCCTGGAGTGTTGCGAAGACCCAGTACTTC
TRBV28	-	TRBJ1-5	-	CASSFRGYSNQPQHF	TGTGCCAGCAGTTTTAGGGGTTATAGCAATCAGCCCCAGCATTTT
TRBV19	many	TRBJ2-7	-	CASKGPLDEQYF	TGTGCCAGTAAGGGACCACTGGACGAGCAGTACTTC
TRBV30	-	TRBJ1-4	TRBD1	CACTRDRVFEKLFF	TGTGCCTGTACTCGGGACAGAGTGTTTGAAAAACTGTTTTTT